This T cell receptor (beta chain) appears in the sequencing data of a study of cytomegalovirus exposure and HLA in healthy donors. It was with 60 Vbeta and 13 Jbeta primers that the PCR ran. TCRdb's copy holds only in-frame clones and misses some; the assay was immunoSEQ multiplex PCR. The sample yields 130,000 to 150,000 clones, over 80% seen once. This CDR3 contains 13 residues. V lost 5 bases, J lost 6 bases, and 11 bases lay in between. Germline assignment: CDR1 LNHDA and CDR2 SQIVND (reference sequence). The specimen sequenced was PBMCs. The chain couples TRBV19 to TRBJ1-5; D remains ambiguous. This TCR came from a woman in her 30s in good health and CMV-seronegative. The CDR3 DNA sequence: TGTGCCAGTAGTGACGGGTTGAGTCAGCCCCAGCATTTT. The encoded protein is CASSDGLSQPQHF.